Shown below are 3 T cell receptor beta chains from a single sample sequenced in a study of cytomegalovirus exposure and HLA in healthy donors. Researchers ran the PCR with 60 Vbeta and 13 Jbeta primers. The method was immunoSEQ multiplex PCR; TCRdb's version includes in-frame clones alone and lacks a portion of them. The sample has some 150,000 clones; 76% are singletons. Sequenced sample: PBMCs. The receptors originated from a woman aged 40 to 55 in good health and CMV-seronegative.

The V gene is TRBV29-1, the J gene TRBJ2-2, with D hard to call. This CDR3 is 14 amino acids long. V was cut by 1 base and J by 0 bases, with 6 bases left in between. CDR1 SQVTM and CDR2 ANQGSEA come from the germline V gene. The CDR3 spells CSVEAGSNTGELFF. CDR3 DNA sequence: TGCAGCGTTGAAGCGGGTTCGAACACCGGGGAGCTGTTTTTT.

The chain carries TRBV7-2 and TRBJ1-5; D call uncertain. V was pared by 5 bases and J by 7 bases, with 12 bases between. Germline CDR1 reads SGHTA; CDR2 reads FQGNSA. The CDR3 totals 13 residues. The CDR3 bases are TGTGCCAGCAGCCCTGGGGAGTTCCAGCCCCAGCATTTT. This codes for CASSPGEFQPQHF.

This clone appeared once. The chain is built from TRBV7-9 and TRBJ1-2, with 11 bases matching TRBD1. The CDR3 consists of 15 residues. Losses at the gene ends were 5 bases for V and 2 bases for J; bases not matched to a gene: 4. Germline CDR1 is SEHNR and CDR2 is FQNEAQ (reference sequence). The CDR3 nucleotides read TGTGCCAGCAGCCCCCGGACAGGGGGCAACTATGGCTACACCTTC. Its protein product is CASSPRTGGNYGYTF.